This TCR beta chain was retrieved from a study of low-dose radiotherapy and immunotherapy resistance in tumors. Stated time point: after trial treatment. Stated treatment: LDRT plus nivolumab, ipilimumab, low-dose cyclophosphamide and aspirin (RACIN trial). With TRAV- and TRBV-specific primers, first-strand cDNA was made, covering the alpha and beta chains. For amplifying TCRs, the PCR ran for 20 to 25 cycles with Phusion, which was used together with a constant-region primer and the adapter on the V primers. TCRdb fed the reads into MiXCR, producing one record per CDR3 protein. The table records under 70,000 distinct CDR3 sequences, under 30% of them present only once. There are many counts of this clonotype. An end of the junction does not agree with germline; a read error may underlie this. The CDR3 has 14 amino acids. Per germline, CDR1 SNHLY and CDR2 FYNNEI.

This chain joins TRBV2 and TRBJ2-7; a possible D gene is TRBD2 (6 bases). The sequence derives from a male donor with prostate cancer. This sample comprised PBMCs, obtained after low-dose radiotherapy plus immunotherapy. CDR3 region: CASSQAGPSYEQYF. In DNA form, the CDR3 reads TGTGCCAGCAGTCAAGCGGGCCCGTCCTACGAGCAGTACTTC.